These T cell receptor beta chains were read from a single sample in a study of neurological immune-mediated disorders. Each CDR3 protein gets one entry after TCRdb re-called the 5' RACE reads with MiXCR. The sample carries tens of thousands of distinct CDR3 sequences, around 25% recorded once. The sequenced sample consisted of PBMCs. Receptors were obtained from a woman aged 70 to 79 in good health. CDR3s include the opening cysteine and the closing phenylalanine or tryptophan. The D gene is left open where the match is weak. Clone size is given for some rows only: seen once, a few or many times, or a class if the clone is expanded.

>TRBV5-1|TRBJ1-3|TRBD1|few
TGCGCCAGTAGCTTGGGACAGGGGGACACCATATATTTT
CASSLGQGDTIYF
>TRBV7-2|TRBJ2-5|TRBD2|many
TGTGCCAGCAGCCTCTTCAGCGTAGCGGGACAAGAGACCCAGTACTTC
CASSLFSVAGQETQYF
>TRBV7-2|TRBJ2-2|NA|many
TGTGCCAGCAGCTTAGCGGAACCTAACCGAGTTTCCGGGGAGCTGTTTTTT
CASSLAEPNRVSGELFF
>TRBV5-1|TRBJ2-1|NA|few
TGCGCCAGCAGCTTGGCCGGCTCGAGCGAGCAGTTCTTC
CASSLAGSSEQFF
>TRBV20-1|TRBJ2-7|NA|few
TGCAGTGCTCACCAGGACACACGCCACGAGCAGTACTTC
CSAHQDTRHEQYF
>TRBV12-3/TRBV12-4|TRBJ1-1|NA|medium-sized
TGTGCCAGCAGTTTAATGGGGGCGGGCACTGAAGCTTTCTTT
CASSLMGAGTEAFF
>TRBV7-2|TRBJ2-3|TRBD2|few
TGTGCCAGTCTAGTAGCGGGAGGGAGCACAGATACGCAGTATTTT
CASLVAGGSTDTQYF
>TRBV7-2|TRBJ2-7|NA|NA
TGTGCCAGCAGCCCGGCGGTGGGGTACTCCTACGAGCAGTACTTC
CASSPAVGYSYEQYF
>TRBV7-2|TRBJ2-5|TRBD2|many
TGTGCCAGCAGCATTCTAATCCTAGCGGGACAAGAGACCCAGTACTTC
CASSILILAGQETQYF
>TRBV6-5|TRBJ2-1|TRBD2|many
TGTGCCAGCAGTTCCCCGAGGACTAGCGGGAAGTACAATGAGCAGTTCTTC
CASSSPRTSGKYNEQFF
>TRBV10-3|TRBJ2-3|NA|many
TGTGCCATCAGCGTTGGGGGAGATACGCAGTATTTT
CAISVGGDTQYF
>TRBV4-1|TRBJ2-3|NA|NA
TGCGCCAGCAGCCAAGGATGGGGGAGCCCCCACACAGATACGCAGTATTTT
CASSQGWGSPHTDTQYF
>TRBV20-1|TRBJ1-2|NA|many
TGCAGTGCCAGTTCAGGGGTCGGCTACACCTTC
CSASSGVGYTF
>TRBV6-6|TRBJ2-3|NA|many
TGTGCCAGCAGGGCTGGGGATAGCACAGATACGCAGTATTTT
CASRAGDSTDTQYF
>TRBV9|TRBJ2-3|TRBD2|many
TGTGCCAGCAGCGTAGGGGCTAGCGGGGCGGATACGCAGTATTTT
CASSVGASGADTQYF
>TRBV5-1|TRBJ1-1|NA|few
TGCGCCAGCAGACCTGTTCCCCTCGGATTGAACACTGAAGCTTTCTTT
CASRPVPLGLNTEAFF
>TRBV5-1|TRBJ2-5|TRBD1|many
TGCGCCAGCAGCTATGGGACAGGGGTTGGGCAAGAGACCCAGTACTTC
CASSYGTGVGQETQYF
>TRBV5-1|TRBJ2-1|TRBD1|many
TGCGCCAGCAGCTTCGACAGGGGGCCGGCGAACAATGAGCAGTTCTTC
CASSFDRGPANNEQFF
>TRBV20-1|TRBJ2-5|NA|NA
TGCAGTGCTAGAGATCTGGCTTTACAAGAGACCCAGTACTTC
CSARDLALQETQYF
>TRBV7-2|TRBJ2-3|NA|once
TGTGCCAGCAGCTTATTCGAATCGGCAGATACGCAGTATTTT
CASSLFESADTQYF
>TRBV20-1|TRBJ1-4|NA|many
TGCAGTGCTAGGCCGGACGTAACTAATGAAAAACTGTTTTTT
CSARPDVTNEKLFF
>TRBV14|TRBJ1-6|NA|many
TGTGCCAGCAGCTGGACCCGAGGATCACCCCTCCACTTT
CASSWTRGSPLHF
>TRBV7-8|TRBJ2-7|NA|many
TGTGCCAGCAGCCCTAGTTCGGGGGAGCAGTACTTC
CASSPSSGEQYF
>TRBV5-5|TRBJ1-1|NA|NA
TGTGCCAGCAGCTTGGATCCAGGGAGGACTGAAGCTTTCTTT
CASSLDPGRTEAFF
>TRBV10-3|TRBJ2-2|NA|many
TGTGCCATCAGTGGAGGGGCCGGGGAGCTGTTTTTT
CAISGGAGELFF
>TRBV5-1|TRBJ2-3|NA|NA
TGCGCCAGCAGCCCAGGGAACCCCACAGATACGCAGTATTTT
CASSPGNPTDTQYF
>TRBV28|TRBJ2-4|TRBD1|medium-sized
TGTGCCAGCAGGACGACAGGGGGTCCCAAAAACATTCAGTACTTC
CASRTTGGPKNIQYF
>TRBV9|TRBJ2-1|NA|NA
TGTGCCAGCAGCATAGGATCCGGGGAAAACGGTGAGCAGTTCTTC
CASSIGSGENGEQFF
>TRBV6-6|TRBJ1-1|NA|NA
TGTGCCAGCACCCAAGAGGTGAACACTGAAGCTTTCTTT
CASTQEVNTEAFF
>TRBV4-1|TRBJ2-7|NA|many
TGCGCCAGCAGCCAAGAGTCAGGGGCCCCTGACGAGCAGTACTTC
CASSQESGAPDEQYF
>TRBV7-2|TRBJ2-3|NA|many
TGTGCCAGCAGCTTTGGGCCGGGAGATACGCAGTATTTT
CASSFGPGDTQYF
>TRBV6-5|TRBJ2-5|NA|NA
TGTGCCAGCAGTTCCTGGGGCGCCAAGACCCAGTACTTC
CASSSWGAKTQYF
>TRBV5-1|TRBJ2-3|NA|NA
TGCGCCAGCAGCTGGCAAGGCACAGATACGCAGTATTTT
CASSWQGTDTQYF
>TRBV10-2|TRBJ2-3|NA|many
TGCGCCAGCAGTGGGCTAGCAACGCAGTATTTT
CASSGLATQYF
>TRBV5-1|TRBJ2-3|NA|NA
TGCGCCAGCAGCTTTAGTACTAGCCGAACAGATACGCAGTATTTT
CASSFSTSRTDTQYF